The 17 T cell receptor beta chains below were found in one sample sequenced in a study of T cells after yellow fever vaccination. TCRdb itself ran the 5' RACE reads through MiXCR, one entry per CDR3 protein. The sample consists of hundreds of thousands of distinct CDR3 sequences, about 19% of them appearing once. The material sequenced was PBMCs, taken 15 days after the yellow fever booster vaccination. The source of these receptors is a man in his thirties or forties who received the YFV17D yellow fever vaccine.

The chain links TRBV21-1 to TRBJ2-3; TRBD1, the D gene given by the table, was not confirmed from the DNA. TRBV21-1 is reported as a pseudogene. The CDR3 extends over 17 amino acids. The CDR3 coding sequence is TGTGCCAGCAGCAAAGCTCTCCCCCCCCCTAGCACAGATACGCAGTATTTT. This codes for CASSKALPPPSTDTQYF.

The CDR3 here is CSARDLEGRSSYNEQFF. In nucleotides, the CDR3 is TGCAGTGCTAGAGATCTCGAGGGGCGGAGCTCCTACAATGAGCAGTTCTTC. J is TRBJ2-1 and V is TRBV20-1, with D tentatively TRBD1 or TRBD2 (5 bases each). Germline CDR1 and CDR2: DFQATT and SNEGSKA (reference sequence). Trimming took 0 bases from V and 0 from J, leaving 15 bases between them. The CDR3 spans 17 residues.

This clonotype was found a few times. This sequence joins TRBV27 and TRBJ2-1; D not certain. V was trimmed by 2 bases and J by 7 bases, leaving 18 bases between them. Germline CDR1 and CDR2: MNHEY and SMNVEV (reference sequence). The CDR3 loop spans 16 amino acids. CDR3 nucleotides: TGTGCCAGCAGTTTAGGCCGTGGCCGTACTGTGAATGAGCAGTTCTTC. Encoded protein: CASSLGRGRTVNEQFF.

The chain joins TRBV29-1 to TRBJ2-1, with 7 positions matching TRBD1. CDR3 length: 13 residues. Germline CDR1 reads SQVTM; CDR2 reads ANQGSEA. V shed 7 bases, J shed 4 bases, and the junction held 7 bases outside the gene matches. The CDR3 region has the DNA TGCAGCGAGATCCGGGACAGTTACAATGAGCAGTTCTTC. Protein: CSEIRDSYNEQFF.

This clonotype was counted at least ten times. The chain recombines TRBV12-3 or TRBV12-4 with TRBJ2-1; 8 nucleotides line up with TRBD2. The junction had 6 bases not matched to a gene; V was cut back by 8 bases and J by 6 bases. This CDR3 has 13 residues. The CDR3: CASLLAASNEQFF. In DNA form, the CDR3 reads TGTGCCAGCTTACTAGCGGCTTCCAATGAGCAGTTCTTC.

This clonotype turned up a few times. The chain employs TRBV6-1 and TRBJ2-3, with D hard to call. Germline assignment: CDR1 MNHNS and CDR2 SASEGT. V shed 6 bases and J shed 5 bases, with 12 bases lying between them. The CDR3 covers 13 residues. The CDR3 nucleotides are TGTGCCAGCAGGATAGCCCCTGGAGATACGCAGTATTTT. Its translation is CASRIAPGDTQYF.

This chain joins TRBV2 and TRBJ2-4, with a weak D call TRBD1 (5 bases). The V end was cut by 11 bases, the J end by 8 bases, with 10 bases between. There are 10 residues in the CDR3. Germline loops: CDR1 SNHLY, CDR2 FYNNEI. Here the CDR3 reads CACKGDIQYF. The CDR3 nucleotides read TGTGCCTGTAAAGGGGACATTCAGTACTTC.

The chain's CDR3 is CARGPGQGADGYTF. The CDR3 nucleotides read TGTGCCAGAGGACCGGGACAGGGGGCGGATGGCTACACCTTC. The rearrangement joins TRBV7-2 to TRBJ1-2; 12 nucleotides line up with TRBD1. V dropped 9 bases and J dropped 6; count of bases not matched to a gene: 8. The CDR3 contains 14 residues. Germline values: CDR1 SGHTA, CDR2 FQGNSA.

The genes are TRBV7-2 and TRBJ2-3; 7 positions agree with TRBD2. Trimming took 1 base from V and 12 from J; bases not matched to a gene: 7. The CDR3 is 13 amino acids. The germline V gene encodes CDR1 SGHTA and CDR2 FQGNSA. The CDR3 is CASSLDREGLQYF. CDR3 bases: TGTGCCAGCAGCTTAGATAGGGAGGGTTTACAGTATTTT.

The chain recombines TRBV9 with TRBJ2-1; D uncertain. The germline V and J ends were trimmed by 0 bases and 8 bases, with 15 bases remaining between them. This CDR3 spans 15 amino acids. Germline V gene sequence: CDR1 SGDLS, CDR2 YYNGEE. The CDR3 sequence: CASSVAPSIGHEQFF. The DNA of the CDR3 is TGTGCCAGCAGCGTAGCCCCCTCTATTGGACATGAGCAGTTCTTC.

This chain joins TRBV10-2 and TRBJ2-2, with D tentatively TRBD2 (5 bases). Trimming took 4 bases from V and 7 from J, leaving 10 bases between them. CDR1 is WSHSY, CDR2 SAAADI, per germline. There are 13 residues in the CDR3. In nucleotides, the CDR3 is TGCGCCAGCAGTGCGGGGTCGTACGGGGAGCTGTTTTTT. Its protein is CASSAGSYGELFF.

The gene calls are TRBV6-5 and TRBJ2-5; 14 bases match TRBD2. Germline V gives CDR1 MNHEY, CDR2 SVGAGI. Germline trimming cut 2 bases from V and 7 bases from J; bases unmatched to any gene: 6. The CDR3 length is 16 residues. The CDR3 spells CASSYGTSGRGATQYF. For the CDR3, the DNA is TGTGCCAGCAGTTACGGGACTAGCGGGAGAGGAGCGACCCAGTACTTC.

The V gene is TRBV28, the J gene TRBJ2-1, with D perhaps TRBD2 (6 bases). The V and J ends lost 5 bases and 3 bases respectively, with 14 bases between them. This CDR3 contains 15 residues. In germline, CDR1 is MDHEN, CDR2 SYDVKM. In DNA, the CDR3 is TGTGCCAGCAGTGGGACTTCTCAGCACTACAATGAGCAGTTCTTC. Residues: CASSGTSQHYNEQFF. Full variable domain (rest looked up from reference TRBV28 and TRBJ2-1): DVKVTQSSRYLVKRTGEKVFLECVQDMDHENMFWYRQDPGLGLRLIYFSYDVKMKEKGDIPEGYSVSREKKERFSLILESASTNQTSMYLCASSGTSQHYNEQFFGPGTRLTVL.

This clonotype appeared a few times. The chain is built from TRBV11-2 and TRBJ2-1, with D perhaps assigned TRBD1 or TRBD2 (6 bases each). The CDR3 contains 17 residues. V was trimmed by 0 bases and J by 4 bases, leaving 16 bases between them. CDR1 is SGHAT, CDR2 FQNNGV, per germline. The DNA for the CDR3 is TGTGCCAGCAGCTTAGATTCGCGACTAGGGGGGTACAATGAGCAGTTCTTC. Encoded protein: CASSLDSRLGGYNEQFF.

This clonotype has only a few counts. The chain carries TRBV7-2 and TRBJ2-1; a weak D match, TRBD2 (5 bases). The germline V and J ends were trimmed by 5 bases and 6 bases, with 20 bases remaining between them. CDR3 length: 16 amino acids. CDR1 and CDR2 (germline): SGHTA, FQGNSA. CDR3 nucleotide sequence: TGTGCCAGCAGCCCCTTCCGGGGTACTTTAATCAATGAGCAGTTCTTC. This translates into CASSPFRGTLINEQFF.

The chain employs TRBV7-2 and TRBJ1-1; no reliable D call. V lost 4 bases to trimming and J lost 4 bases, with 7 bases between them. Germline values: CDR1 SGHTA, CDR2 FQGNSA. The length of the CDR3 is 12 residues. The CDR3 loop reads CASSSRSTEAFF. DNA of the CDR3: TGTGCCAGCAGCTCGAGGTCCACTGAAGCTTTCTTT.

V is TRBV20-1 and J is TRBJ2-7; D might be TRBD1 (5 bases). Germline CDR1 DFQATT, CDR2 SNEGSKA (reference sequence). CDR3 length: 14 residues. Between the trimmed V and J ends, which lost 2 bases and 0 bases, there was a span of 11 bases. The CDR3 region is CSARTPDNSYEQYF. CDR3 coding DNA: TGCAGTGCTAGAACCCCGGACAACTCCTACGAGCAGTACTTC.